These T cell receptor beta chains were read from a single sample in a study of beta chain features in type 1 diabetes. Here immunoSEQ multiplex PCR was the method, and the copy in TCRdb shows in-frame clones only, minus some. The data contain about 150,000 clones, around a tenth of them singletons. Sequenced input: central memory CD4+ T cells from blood. The receptors come from a man between 25 and 39 years old with type 1 diabetes. The CDR3 runs from the conserved cysteine through the conserved F or W. A D gene is named only where the DNA matches it firmly. Size is stated for part of the rows, as once, few or many counts, or as a class when the clone is expanded.

CASSQGTSGRIGNEQFF	TGTGCCAGCAGTCAGGGTACTAGCGGGAGAATCGGCAATGAGCAGTTCTTC	TRBD2	-	TRBJ2-1	TRBV28
CSVCPTGNAYNEQFF	TGCAGCGTTTGCCCCACAGGGAACGCCTACAATGAGCAGTTCTTC	-	few	TRBJ2-1	TRBV29-1
CASSLQSTNEKLFF	TGCGCCAGCAGCTTACAGTCAACTAATGAAAAACTGTTTTTT	-	-	TRBJ1-4	TRBV5-1
CASSVGVSGSRETQYF	TGTGCCAGCAGCGTAGGGGTTAGCGGGAGTCGGGAGACCCAGTACTTC	TRBD2	few	TRBJ2-5	TRBV9
CASSLFGTSEYNEQFF	TGCGCCAGCAGCTTGTTTGGGACTAGCGAATACAATGAGCAGTTCTTC	TRBD2	few	TRBJ2-1	TRBV5-1
CASSYRGEQYF	TGCGCCAGCAGCTACCGGGGCGAGCAGTACTTC	-	-	TRBJ2-7	TRBV4-1
CASRPDRQGWIGELFF	TGTGCCAGCAGGCCGGACCGACAGGGCTGGATCGGGGAGCTGTTTTTT	TRBD1	few	TRBJ2-2	TRBV6-6
CASSLVASGSEKLFF	TGTGCCAGCAGCTTGGTGGCCTCCGGGAGTGAAAAACTGTTTTTT	-	-	TRBJ1-4	TRBV5-6
CASSYPGLETDTQYF	TGTGCCAGCAGCTATCCGGGACTAGAAACAGATACGCAGTATTTT	TRBD2	-	TRBJ2-3	TRBV5-4
CASSLGGSNEQFF	TGCGCCAGCAGCTTGGGAGGGTCGAATGAGCAGTTCTTC	-	-	TRBJ2-1	TRBV5-1
CASSGQPNTEAFF	TGTGCCAGCAGTGGACAGCCGAACACTGAAGCTTTCTTT	-	-	TRBJ1-1	TRBV6-1
CASSSQGAGDTQYF	TGTGCCAGCAGCTCACAGGGGGCTGGAGATACGCAGTATTTT	TRBD1	few	TRBJ2-3	TRBV7-3
CASSLNRVNEQFF	TGTGCCAGCAGTTTGAATAGAGTAAATGAGCAGTTCTTC	-	-	TRBJ2-1	TRBV2
CASSLTYSGGGYEQYF	TGTGCCAGCAGCTTAACGTATAGCGGGGGTGGCTACGAGCAGTACTTC	TRBD2	once	TRBJ2-7	TRBV7-3
CASSAGQGSYGYTF	TGTGCCAGCAGTGCGGGACAGGGTTCCTATGGCTACACCTTC	TRBD1	-	TRBJ1-2	TRBV6-4
CASSLFDSGNEQFF	TGTGCCAGCAGCTTGTTTGATTCGGGCAATGAGCAGTTCTTC	-	-	TRBJ2-1	TRBV11-2
CASSQDLGGQPQHF	TGCGCCAGCAGCCAAGATCTCGGCGGTCAGCCCCAGCATTTT	-	few	TRBJ1-5	TRBV4-3
CASSWTRPADTQYF	TGTGCCAGTAGTTGGACTAGACCTGCAGATACGCAGTATTTT	TRBD2	few	TRBJ2-3	TRBV19
CASSLMGLDLNEQFF	TGTGCCAGCAGCTTAATGGGGCTAGATCTCAATGAGCAGTTCTTC	-	-	TRBJ2-1	TRBV7-2
CASRGRDVQYF	TGTGCCAGCAGGGGCCGGGATGTGCAGTATTTT	-	few	TRBJ2-3	TRBV28
CASGSGVETEAFF	TGTGCCAGCGGGTCAGGGGTAGAGACTGAAGCTTTCTTT	-	-	TRBJ1-1	TRBV7-3
CASSLGLAGRTDTQYF	TGTGCCAGCAGTCTGGGACTAGCGGGCCGCACAGATACGCAGTATTTT	TRBD2	-	TRBJ2-3	TRBV28
CASSAGQPEYGYTF	TGTGCCAGCAGCGCGGGACAGCCGGAGTATGGCTACACCTTC	TRBD1	-	TRBJ1-2	TRBV28
CASSSYSYQETQYF	TGTGCCAGCAGCTCCTACTCGTACCAAGAGACCCAGTACTTC	-	-	TRBJ2-5	TRBV9
CASRLSGDTEAFF	TGTGCCAGTAGGTTGTCAGGGGATACTGAAGCTTTCTTT	-	few	TRBJ1-1	TRBV19